These 21 T cell receptor beta chains were sequenced from one sample in a study of blood T cells in healthy people across ages. Sample-barcoded 5' priming and a J-beta primer mix drove a second PCR of roughly 7 to 11 cycles. TCRdb re-derived calls from the 5' RACE reads in MiXCR, one entry per CDR3 protein. This table holds around 790,000 distinct CDR3 sequences, under 55% found once. The sample comprised blood. These receptor sequences come from a man aged 55-75 years in good health.

This rearrangement joins TRBV7-9 to TRBJ1-2; a possible D gene is TRBD1 (6 bases). V gave up 6 bases and J gave up 8 bases, with 25 bases separating them. Germline V gene lookup returns CDR1 SEHNR and CDR2 FQNEAQ (reference sequence). The CDR3 contains 16 residues. Written as DNA, the CDR3 is TGTGCCAGCAGACCATGGACAGATTTGACGGGCTACGGCTACACCTTC. This translates into CASRPWTDLTGYGYTF.

This clonotype appeared a few times. The chain links TRBV6-1 to TRBJ1-4; 7 bases agree with TRBD1. The CDR3 has 14 residues. Germline CDR1 MNHNS, CDR2 SASEGT. After removal of 6 bases from V and 0 bases from J, the junction contained 1 base not matched to a gene. The CDR3 sequence is CASRTGATNEKLFF. The CDR3 DNA is TGTGCCAGCAGAACAGGGGCAACTAATGAAAAACTGTTTTTT.

This chain connects TRBV5-1 to TRBJ2-1; D might be TRBD1 (6 bases). The J call could be wrong; TRBJ2-7 is a better fit for the DNA end. Per the germline V gene, CDR1 is SGHRS and CDR2 is YFSETQ. The CDR3 is 16 residues long. DNA of the CDR3: TGCGCCAGCAGCTTGGAAACAGGGAGCTCCTACAATGAGCAGTACTTC. As protein: CASSLETGSSYNEQYF.

The rearrangement joins TRBV7-9 to TRBJ2-2, with D possibly TRBD1 on 6 matching bases. CDR1 is SEHNR and CDR2 is FQNEAQ in the germline V gene (reference sequence). V lost 3 bases and J 7 bases, leaving 18 bases between the germline ends. CDR3 length: 16 amino acids. Written as DNA, the CDR3 is TGTGCCAGCAGCTTCGTGGTTACAGGGTCTCTCGGGGAGCTGTTTTTT. It codes for CASSFVVTGSLGELFF.

This clonotype was seen more than once but under ten times. The chain has TRBV14 and TRBJ1-6; D gene unclear. The CDR3 loop spans 14 amino acids. Trimming shortened V by 5 bases and J by 5 bases, and 10 bases separated the two germline ends. CDR1 and CDR2 from the germline V gene are SGHDN and FVKESK. DNA for the CDR3: TGTGCCAGCAGCGGAGACACGGATAATTCACCCCTCCACTTT. Translating it yields CASSGDTDNSPLHF.

The rearrangement joins TRBV6-2 or TRBV6-3 to TRBJ1-6; D possibly corresponds to TRBD1 (6 bases). This CDR3 is 14 amino acids long. The V gene's germline CDR1 is MNHEY and CDR2 SVGEGT. V was cut by 8 bases and J by 12 bases, with 20 bases left in between. This CDR3 is CASGRDTAIKPLHF. The DNA of the CDR3 is TGTGCCAGCGGCCGGGACACGGCAATCAAACCCCTCCACTTT.

This clonotype occurred a few times. One base away lies a much larger clone, so this may be a sequencing read error. The V call is TRBV9, the J call TRBJ1-1; D is perhaps TRBD1 (5 bases). Deletions cut 0 bases from V and 3 bases from J, with 12 bases between. CDR1 and CDR2 from the germline V gene are SGDLS and YYNGEE. The CDR3 sequence is 15 residues long. CDR3 sequence: CASSVVDTPDTEAFF. The CDR3 nucleotides read TGTGCCAGCAGCGTAGTGGACACCCCGGACACTGAAGCTTTCTTT.

The chain carries TRBV7-9 and TRBJ1-4; perhaps TRBD1 as D (6 bases). Germline assignment: CDR1 SEHNR and CDR2 FQNEAQ (reference sequence). The CDR3 runs 14 residues. Trimming pared 6 bases from V and 12 bases from J, leaving 20 bases between. This CDR3 is CASSRDIPDKQLFF. CDR3 DNA sequence: TGTGCCAGCAGTCGGGACATTCCGGACAAACAACTGTTTTTT.

CDR3: CASRMDRVSSPLHF. In DNA, the CDR3 is TGTGCCAGCAGGATGGACAGGGTTTCCTCACCCCTCCACTTT. The chain employs TRBV12-3 or TRBV12-4 and TRBJ1-6, with 8 bases fitting TRBD1. Trimming cost V 6 bases and J 10 bases; bases outside gene matches: 8. This CDR3 comprises 14 residues.

The rearrangement joins TRBV7-2 to TRBJ2-5, with 8 bases fitting TRBD2. The CDR3 runs 15 residues. CDR1 and CDR2 (germline): SGHTA, FQGNSA. J was trimmed by 7 bases and V by 2 bases; bases with no gene match: 9. The CDR3 DNA reads as TGTGCCAGCAGCTTAATCACTAGCGGTTCGGGGACCCAGTACTTC. The encoded protein is CASSLITSGSGTQYF.

This clonotype turned up a few times. The chain combines TRBV7-2 with TRBJ2-3, with D uncertain. Trimming cost V 0 bases and J 1 base, with 8 bases left between them. The CDR3 sequence is 15 residues long. Germline values: CDR1 SGHTA, CDR2 FQGNSA. CDR3 in DNA: TGTGCCAGCAGCTTAGCCCCGGAAGGCACAGATACGCAGTATTTT. Its translation is CASSLAPEGTDTQYF.

This clonotype was recorded many times. This chain links TRBV29-1 with TRBJ2-5; the D call may be TRBD1 or TRBD2 (5 bases each). The CDR3 covers 15 residues. Germline loops: CDR1 SQVTM, CDR2 ANQGSEA. V lost 2 bases, J lost 5 bases, and 18 bases lay in between. The CDR3 protein is CSVEWGSLNGETQYF. In DNA, the CDR3 is TGCAGCGTTGAATGGGGGAGCCTTAACGGGGAGACCCAGTACTTC.

This clonotype came up once. The CDR3 DNA reads as TGTGCCAGCAGCTTAGGGGGCATCCGCTCCTACAATGAGCAGTACTTC. Protein: CASSLGGIRSYNEQYF. The chain combines TRBV7-2 with TRBJ2-1; D might be TRBD1 (5 bases). Matching the DNA end better, TRBJ2-7 makes the J call doubtful. The germline CDR1 and CDR2 sequences are SGHTA and FQGNSA. There are 16 residues in the CDR3.

This rearrangement joins TRBV5-6 to TRBJ2-3; the D gene is possibly TRBD1 (6 bases). The CDR3 is 12 residues long. Trimming removed 4 bases from V and 7 bases from J, with 10 bases in between. Germline CDR1 reads SGHDT; CDR2 reads YYEEEE. The CDR3 DNA is TGTGCCAGCAGCACCACAGGGTATACGCAGTATTTT. Translating it yields CASSTTGYTQYF.

The sample holds a few counts of this clonotype. In DNA, the CDR3 is TGCAGTGCTGGGACAGCTTCTAATGAAAAACTGTTTTTT. As protein: CSAGTASNEKLFF. V gene TRBV20-1 combines with J gene TRBJ1-4, with TRBD1 identical over 7 bases. Germline CDR1 is DFQATT and CDR2 is SNEGSKA (reference sequence). The junction had 3 bases not matched to a gene; V was cut back by 5 bases and J by 3 bases. CDR3 length equals 13 residues.

This clonotype was observed a few times. The chain links TRBV12-3 or TRBV12-4 to TRBJ2-1; D might be TRBD2 (7 bases). Trimming removed 3 bases from V and 1 base from J, with 10 bases in between. This CDR3 spans 15 amino acids. The CDR3 bases are TGTGCCAGCAGTTTTCGGGGGGCTTCCTACAATGAGCAGTTCTTC. The encoded protein is CASSFRGASYNEQFF.

The rearrangement uses TRBV7-2 and TRBJ2-7; D gene uncertain. The CDR3 has 12 amino acids. V lost 5 bases and J 3 bases, leaving 8 bases between the germline ends. CDR1 SGHTA and CDR2 FQGNSA come from the germline V gene. The CDR3 loop reads CASSRNVYEQYF. The CDR3 nucleotides are TGTGCCAGCAGCCGAAACGTCTACGAGCAGTACTTC.

There are a few counts of this clonotype. The chain uses TRBV7-2 and TRBJ2-3; 8 positions match TRBD2. V was pared by 5 bases and J by 2 bases, with 6 bases of the junction left unmatched. This CDR3 is built from 15 residues. Per germline, CDR1 SGHTA and CDR2 FQGNSA. The CDR3 sequence: CASSLGTSITDTQYF. CDR3 coding DNA: TGTGCCAGCAGCCTGGGGACTAGTATCACAGATACGCAGTATTTT.

This clonotype was found a few times. The rearrangement links TRBV30 to TRBJ1-6; no reliable D call. CDR3 length: 15 residues. In germline, CDR1 is GTSNPN, CDR2 SVGIG (reference sequence). V was cut by 3 bases and J by 10 bases, with 19 bases left in between. The CDR3 loop reads CAWRSLDGKRSPLHF. The CDR3 DNA reads as TGTGCCTGGAGGAGTCTGGACGGAAAGAGATCACCCCTCCACTTT.

A few counts support this clonotype. The V gene is TRBV7-2, the J gene TRBJ1-2; 7 bases line up with TRBD1. V shed 5 bases, J shed 5 bases, and the junction held 11 bases outside the gene matches. CDR1 is SGHTA, CDR2 FQGNSA, per germline. CDR3 size: 15 residues. The CDR3 sequence is CASSPRAGTDYGYTF. The CDR3 DNA reads TGTGCCAGCAGCCCGCGAGCGGGGACAGATTATGGCTACACCTTC.

In its sample, this clonotype was seen once. V gene TRBV20-1 combines with J gene TRBJ1-6, with unresolved D. The CDR3 loop spans 16 amino acids. Germline lookup yields CDR1 DFQATT and CDR2 SNEGSKA (reference sequence). Deletions cut 1 base from V and 5 bases from J, with 15 bases between. CDR3 residues: CSARGLGWQNNSPLHF. The CDR3 DNA sequence: TGCAGTGCTAGAGGCCTGGGGTGGCAAAATAATTCACCCCTCCACTTT.